A single sample gave rise to the 18 T cell receptor beta chains below, sequenced in a study of neurological immune-mediated disorders. TCRdb re-derived calls from the 5' RACE reads in MiXCR, one entry per CDR3 protein. The sample lists about 59,000 distinct CDR3 sequences; roughly 3.5% were seen once. Specimen: PBMCs. The receptors derive from a woman between 25 and 40 years old with multiple sclerosis.

The table lists this clonotype with many counts. In DNA form, the CDR3 reads TGTGCCAGCAGTTACCTGGGACAGGGGGATATCGGCTACACCTTC. It codes for CASSYLGQGDIGYTF. The chain employs TRBV6-5 and TRBJ1-2; 11 bases are shared with TRBD1. CDR1 and CDR2 from the germline V gene are MNHEY and SVGAGI. CDR3 length: 15 residues. J lost 8 bases, V lost 2 bases, and 7 bases had no gene match.

This clonotype was detected many times. The gene calls are TRBV18 and TRBJ1-1; a weak D match, TRBD1 (5 bases). The V end was cut by 3 bases, the J end by 11 bases, with 16 bases between. Looked up from germline, CDR1 is KGHSH and CDR2 is LQKENI. The CDR3 has 13 residues. CDR3: CASSPNQGGFAFF. The CDR3 nucleotides are TGTGCCAGCTCACCGAATCAGGGAGGTTTCGCTTTCTTT.

This clonotype was found many times. This chain connects TRBV5-1 to TRBJ2-3; TRBD2 is a possible D gene (6 bases). In germline, CDR1 is SGHRS, CDR2 YFSETQ. The CDR3 has 15 residues. The ends were cut back, 0 bases at V and 0 bases at J, with 8 bases in the middle. CDR3 residues: CASSLVRGSTDTQYF. The CDR3 DNA is TGCGCCAGCAGCTTGGTACGGGGGAGCACAGATACGCAGTATTTT.

This clonotype came up many times. The rearrangement uses TRBV7-9 and TRBJ1-1; D is unresolved. Germline CDR1 and CDR2: SEHNR and FQNEAQ (reference sequence). V lost 8 bases and J 1 base, leaving 8 bases between the germline ends. The CDR3 sequence is 12 residues long. The CDR3 is CASGVRNTEAFF. In DNA, the CDR3 is TGTGCCAGCGGCGTTCGGAACACTGAAGCTTTCTTT.

This clonotype was counted at least ten times. The chain has TRBV12-3 or TRBV12-4 and TRBJ1-1; possibly TRBD1 for D (5 bases). Trimming stripped 1 base from V and 7 bases from J, with 13 bases between. The CDR3 sequence is 14 residues long. The CDR3 protein is CASSLDLVGVEAFF. The CDR3 bases are TGTGCCAGCAGTTTAGATTTGGTGGGGGTTGAAGCTTTCTTT.

This clonotype has a count of ten or more. The chain couples TRBV20-1 to TRBJ2-7; TRBD1 matches at 7 bases. CDR1 is DFQATT and CDR2 is SNEGSKA in the germline V gene (reference sequence). The CDR3 sequence is 14 residues long. Trimming cost V 3 bases and J 4 bases; bases outside gene matches: 9. The CDR3 sequence: CSASRQGSNYEQYF. CDR3 nucleotide sequence: TGCAGTGCTAGCAGACAGGGCTCTAATTACGAGCAGTACTTC.

This clonotype was observed at least ten times. The chain recombines TRBV5-5 with TRBJ2-5; weak D call: TRBD1 (6 bases). V was pared by 1 base and J by 7 bases, with 17 bases between. Germline values: CDR1 SGHKS, CDR2 YYEKEE (reference sequence). CDR3 length equals 15 residues. The CDR3 loop is CASSLRQEIPGTQYF. The CDR3, as DNA: TGTGCCAGCAGCTTGAGACAGGAGATTCCAGGGACCCAGTACTTC.

This clonotype was counted many times. This rearrangement joins TRBV20-1 to TRBJ2-4; possibly TRBD1 for D (8 bases). V lost 3 bases, J lost 0 bases, and 24 bases lay in between. The CDR3 loop spans 19 amino acids. The germline V gene encodes CDR1 DFQATT and CDR2 SNEGSKA (reference sequence). CDR3 nucleotides: TGCAGTGCTAGTGATAAGGACAGGGAGGGACTACTAGCCAAAAACATTCAGTACTTC. The encoded protein is CSASDKDREGLLAKNIQYF.

This clonotype was seen a few times. The junction departs from the called germline gene at one end, perhaps through a read error. The rearrangement joins TRBV5-1 to TRBJ1-6; D remains unclear. The germline gives CDR1 SGHRS, CDR2 YFSETQ. The CDR3 covers 13 residues. CDR3 DNA sequence: TGCGCCAGCAGCTTGATCTTAAATTCACCCCTCAACTTT. Protein product: CASSLILNSPLNF.

At least ten counts were recorded for this clonotype. J is TRBJ2-1 and V is TRBV7-2; D tentatively fits TRBD1 or TRBD2 (5 bases each). Trimming removed 6 bases from V and 5 bases from J, with 14 bases in between. The CDR3 loop spans 14 amino acids. Germline CDR1 SGHTA, CDR2 FQGNSA. CDR3 bases: TGTGCCAGCAGTCGCCGGGACCAAAACAATGAGCAGTTCTTC. Translating it yields CASSRRDQNNEQFF.

This clonotype was observed a handful of times. No conserved phenylalanine or tryptophan is present at the end of the CDR3, so a read error is the likely explanation. V is TRBV6-2 or TRBV6-3 and J is TRBJ1-2; the D gene is possibly TRBD1 (5 bases). The V gene's germline CDR1 is MNHEY and CDR2 SVGEGT. V was trimmed by 8 bases and J by 3 bases, leaving 16 bases between them. The CDR3 covers 14 residues. In DNA form, the CDR3 reads TGTGCCAGCGGAACGGGGGACCTTTACTATGGCTACACCAAC. Translation: CASGTGDLYYGYTN.

This clonotype has ten or more counts. The chain links TRBV5-1 to TRBJ2-7; 12 bases align to TRBD1. V gave up 1 base and J gave up 5 bases; unmatched junction bases: 4. The CDR3 loop spans 15 amino acids. CDR1 and CDR2 (germline): SGHRS, YFSETQ. The CDR3 sequence is CASSLSGQGANEQYF. The CDR3 DNA sequence: TGCGCCAGCAGCTTGTCGGGACAGGGGGCCAACGAGCAGTACTTC.

This clonotype was detected ten times or more. The chain combines TRBV5-1 with TRBJ1-5, with D possibly being TRBD1 (5 bases). This CDR3 region has 14 residues. Deletions cut 0 bases from V and 3 bases from J, with 7 bases between. Germline V gives CDR1 SGHRS, CDR2 YFSETQ. The CDR3 DNA is TGCGCCAGCAGCTTGGGGGGCTTCAATCAGCCCCAGCATTTT. Its translation is CASSLGGFNQPQHF.

This clonotype showed up many times. The chain recombines TRBV28 with TRBJ2-7; D is unresolved. Trimming removed 2 bases at V and 7 bases at J, with 9 bases between. The CDR3 runs to 12 residues. The germline gives CDR1 MDHEN, CDR2 SYDVKM. This chain's CDR3 is CASSLLTGEQYF. CDR3 nucleotide sequence: TGTGCCAGCAGTTTACTCACGGGTGAGCAGTACTTC.

On this clonotype itself: A much larger clonotype is one base distant, so this may be a read error. The genes are TRBV5-1 and TRBJ1-2, with 7 nucleotides matching TRBD1. CDR3 length: 14 amino acids. After removal of 3 bases from V and 7 bases from J, the junction contained 9 bases not matched to a gene. CDR1 SGHRS and CDR2 YFSETQ come from the germline V gene. The CDR3 protein is CASSWTERGPGYTF. CDR3 sequence (DNA): TGCGCCAGCAGCTGGACGGAAAGGGGGCCTGGCTACACCTTC.

This clonotype showed up many times. The CDR3 is CASSYVGEQYF. The DNA of the CDR3 is TGTGCCAGCAGTTACGTGGGCGAGCAGTACTTC. The chain uses TRBV6-5 and TRBJ2-7, with D unclear. CDR3 length: 11 amino acids. Germline loops: CDR1 MNHEY, CDR2 SVGAGI. V was trimmed by 2 bases and J by 6 bases, leaving 5 bases between them.

This clonotype was recorded many times. This chain joins TRBV15 and TRBJ1-2, with unresolved D. This CDR3 is 12 amino acids long. Deletions cut 3 bases from V and 5 bases from J, with 7 bases between. CDR1 LNHNV and CDR2 YYDKDF come from the germline V gene (reference sequence). The CDR3 bases are TGTGCCACCAGCAGTGACGTATATGGCTACACCTTC. Translated, it gives CATSSDVYGYTF.

This clonotype was observed many times. The DNA is omitted, as the CDR3 cannot be located on it reliably, and the CDR3 follows TCRdb's listing. V and J are TRBV5-1 and TRBJ2-1; the table's D call TRBD1 went unverified against the DNA. The CDR3 contains 12 residues when both ends are counted. Per the germline V gene, CDR1 is SGHRS and CDR2 is YFSETQ. This chain's CDR3 is CASSFVGQGIIF.